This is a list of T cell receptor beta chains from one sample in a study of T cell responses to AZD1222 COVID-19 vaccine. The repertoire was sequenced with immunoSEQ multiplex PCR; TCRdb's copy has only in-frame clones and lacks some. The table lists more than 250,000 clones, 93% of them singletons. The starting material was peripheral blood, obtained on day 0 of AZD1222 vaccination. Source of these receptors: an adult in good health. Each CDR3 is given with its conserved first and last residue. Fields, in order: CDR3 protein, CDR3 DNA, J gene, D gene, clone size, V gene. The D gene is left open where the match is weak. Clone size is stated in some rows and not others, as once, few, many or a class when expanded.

CASQPQVSEAFF,TGTGCCTCCCAACCCCAGGTCTCTGAAGCTTTCTTT,TRBJ1-1,-,few,TRBV30
CASSATRNEQFF,TGTGCCAGCAGTGCCACTAGGAATGAGCAGTTCTTC,TRBJ2-1,-,-,TRBV6-2/TRBV6-3
CASRPGTGSPQYF,TGTGCCAGCAGGCCCGGGACAGGGAGCCCGCAGTATTTT,TRBJ2-3,TRBD1,-,TRBV2
CASSRDWGITDTQYF,TGCGCCAGCAGCCGGGACTGGGGGATCACAGATACGCAGTATTTT,TRBJ2-3,-,-,TRBV5-1
CASSYVAGSYEQYF,TGTGCCAGCAGTTACGTAGCGGGGTCCTACGAGCAGTACTTC,TRBJ2-7,TRBD2,-,TRBV6-5
CSASIGSGYEQYF,TGCAGTGCTAGTATAGGGTCCGGCTACGAGCAGTACTTC,TRBJ2-7,-,-,TRBV20-1
CASSSGTGGWGGYTF,TGTGCCAGCAGTTCCGGGACAGGGGGCTGGGGCGGCTACACCTTC,TRBJ1-2,TRBD1,-,TRBV6-5
CASSSSTDTQYF,TGTGCCAGCTCATCTAGCACAGATACGCAGTATTTT,TRBJ2-3,-,-,TRBV12-3/TRBV12-4
CSAAPVAGYNEQFF,TGCAGCGCGGCCCCAGTAGCGGGATACAATGAGCAGTTCTTC,TRBJ2-1,TRBD2,once,TRBV29-1
CASSYGLAGEETQYF,TGCGCCAGCAGCTATGGCCTCGCAGGGGAGGAGACCCAGTACTTC,TRBJ2-5,-,-,TRBV5-1
CASTWEATSGGTKETQYF,TGTGCCAGCACCTGGGAGGCGACTAGCGGGGGGACAAAAGAGACCCAGTACTTC,TRBJ2-5,TRBD2,-,TRBV7-6
CASSLLSGGAGEQYF,TGCGCCAGCAGCTTGCTTAGCGGGGGGGCTGGGGAGCAGTACTTC,TRBJ2-7,TRBD2,-,TRBV5-1
CASSLGGDTEAFF,TGTGCCAGCAGCCTCGGGGGGGACACTGAAGCTTTCTTT,TRBJ1-1,-,-,TRBV9
CAISEGRAGYTF,TGTGCCATCAGTGAGGGCAGGGCTGGCTACACCTTC,TRBJ1-2,-,-,TRBV10-3
CASSILATNTGELFF,TGTGCCAGTAGTATACTAGCGACTAACACCGGGGAGCTGTTTTTT,TRBJ2-2,-,-,TRBV19
CASSEGTGAYEQYF,TGTGCCAGCAGTGAAGGGACAGGGGCTTACGAGCAGTACTTC,TRBJ2-7,TRBD1,-,TRBV2
CASSEYFLAEGEYGYTF,TGTGCCAGCAGTGAATATTTCCTAGCAGAGGGCGAGTATGGCTACACCTTC,TRBJ1-2,-,-,TRBV25-1
CASSLGQRLGTQYF,TGCGCCAGCAGCTTGGGGCAGCGCCTTGGGACCCAGTACTTC,TRBJ2-5,-,-,TRBV5-1
CASSLSRAGTGELFF,TGTGCCAGCAGCTTGTCCAGGGCTGGCACCGGGGAGCTGTTTTTT,TRBJ2-2,-,-,TRBV7-3
CASSYPGANVLTF,TGCGCCAGCAGCTACCCTGGGGCCAACGTCCTGACTTTC,TRBJ2-6,-,-,TRBV5-1
CASTRFGGSSYNSPLHF,TGTGCCAGCACCCGGTTTGGGGGGAGCTCCTATAATTCACCCCTCCACTTT,TRBJ1-6,-,once,TRBV28
CASSKVAGGQETQYF,TGTGCCAGCAGCAAGGTAGCGGGGGGACAAGAGACCCAGTACTTC,TRBJ2-5,TRBD2,-,TRBV11-3
CASKTTSGGYEQYF,TGCGCCAGCAAAACAACTAGCGGGGGCTACGAGCAGTACTTC,TRBJ2-7,TRBD2,-,TRBV10-2
CASSFFGSNQPQHF,TGTGCCAGCAGTTTTTTTGGTAGCAATCAGCCCCAGCATTTT,TRBJ1-5,-,-,TRBV28
CATRGLNTEAFF,TGTGCCACCAGGGGGTTGAACACTGAAGCTTTCTTT,TRBJ1-1,-,-,TRBV24-1
CASRPGRLNYGYTF,TGTGCCAGCAGACCTGGACGGCTGAACTATGGCTACACCTTC,TRBJ1-2,-,-,TRBV3-1/TRBV3-2
CASRRRSSNTEAFF,TGCGCCAGCAGACGCAGGAGCTCGAACACTGAAGCTTTCTTT,TRBJ1-1,-,-,TRBV5-1
CATSDFTQRALFF,TGTGCCACCAGTGATTTTACCCAGCGGGCGCTGTTCTTC,TRBJ2-1,-,-,TRBV24-1
CASSPLNQPQHF,TGTGCCAGCAGCCCTTTGAATCAGCCCCAGCATTTT,TRBJ1-5,-,-,TRBV28
CASSGTGDNEQYF,TGTGCCAGCAGTGGGACAGGGGATAACGAGCAGTACTTC,TRBJ2-7,TRBD1,-,TRBV7-9
CASSLLDNYGYTF,TGCGCCAGCAGCTTGTTAGATAACTATGGCTACACCTTC,TRBJ1-2,-,-,TRBV5-1
CASGGSSGSWSTDTQYF,TGTGCCAGCGGAGGGTCTAGCGGGAGCTGGAGCACAGATACGCAGTATTTT,TRBJ2-3,TRBD2,-,TRBV28
CASSEMAGFLSYEQYF,TGTGCCAGCAGTGAAATGGCGGGCTTCCTCTCCTACGAGCAGTACTTC,TRBJ2-7,-,-,TRBV2
CASSHGQVGLPQHF,TGTGCCAGCAGCCACGGACAGGTAGGGTTGCCCCAGCATTTT,TRBJ1-5,TRBD1,-,TRBV3-1/TRBV3-2
CASSLGTGISNQPQHF,TGCGCCAGCAGCTTGGGGACAGGGATTAGCAATCAGCCCCAGCATTTT,TRBJ1-5,TRBD1,-,TRBV5-1
CASSQDQEVKTQYF,TGTGCCAGCAGCCAAGATCAGGAAGTGAAGACCCAGTACTTC,TRBJ2-5,-,-,TRBV3-1/TRBV3-2
CASSLPFTRVNQPQHF,TGTGCCAGCAGTCTTCCTTTCACCAGGGTCAATCAGCCCCAGCATTTT,TRBJ1-5,-,-,TRBV28
CASSSGRGRVYGYTF,TGTGCCAGCAGCTCTGGAAGGGGGCGCGTCTATGGCTACACCTTC,TRBJ1-2,TRBD1,-,TRBV5-4
CASSQAGRGQTGANVLTF,TGTGCCAGCAGCCAAGCGGGCAGGGGGCAGACGGGGGCCAACGTCCTGACTTTC,TRBJ2-6,TRBD1,-,TRBV4-2
CASSKIWEYEQYF,TGTGCCAGCAGTAAGATTTGGGAGTACGAGCAGTACTTC,TRBJ2-7,-,-,TRBV28
CASSSTEGFYNTF,TGTGCCAGCAGCTCGACGGAGGGGTTTTATAACACCTTC,TRBJ1-2,-,-,TRBV28